This T cell receptor beta chain was recovered during a study of cytomegalovirus exposure and HLA in healthy donors. CDR1 is SQVTM and CDR2 is ANQGSEA in the germline V gene. The CDR3 consists of 14 residues. Trimming took off 6 bases at V and 0 bases at J, with 15 bases between the two ends. The PCR employed 60 Vbeta primers together with 13 Jbeta primers. Some clones are missing from TCRdb's copy, which holds only in-frame ones; the method was immunoSEQ multiplex PCR. In the table there are some 80,000 clones, roughly 79% of which are singletons. Details on this clone: Its cognate antigen is unknown.

Study conclusions and caveats: Data from an earlier analysis indicated that most TCR beta V segments were productive either about 87% or about 30% of the time. In a later analysis, TCR beta V- and J-gene trimming showed a link to a missense DCLRE1C variant. One cluster of highly shared sequence variants probably arose as a sequencing artifact.

The sample taken for sequencing was PBMCs. V and J are TRBV29-1 and TRBJ2-7; D may be TRBD2 (5 bases). The source of this sequence is a man younger than 30 in good health and CMV-seropositive. CDR3 in DNA: TGCAGCGTGGTGGTATCCGGACTCTCCTACGAGCAGTACTTC. Its translation is CSVVVSGLSYEQYF.